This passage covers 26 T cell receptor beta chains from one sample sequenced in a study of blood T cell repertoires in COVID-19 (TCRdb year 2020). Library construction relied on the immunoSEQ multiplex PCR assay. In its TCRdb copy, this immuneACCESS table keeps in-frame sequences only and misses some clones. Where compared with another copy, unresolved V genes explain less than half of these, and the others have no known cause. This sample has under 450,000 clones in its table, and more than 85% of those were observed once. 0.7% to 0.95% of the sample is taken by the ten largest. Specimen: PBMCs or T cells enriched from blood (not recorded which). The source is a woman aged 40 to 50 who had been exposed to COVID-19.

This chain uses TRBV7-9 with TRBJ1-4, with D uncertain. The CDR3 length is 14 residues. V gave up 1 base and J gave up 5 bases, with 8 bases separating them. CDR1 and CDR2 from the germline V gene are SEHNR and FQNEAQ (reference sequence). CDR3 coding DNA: TGTGCCAGCAGCTTAGATCGGTCGAATGAAAAACTGTTTTTT. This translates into CASSLDRSNEKLFF.

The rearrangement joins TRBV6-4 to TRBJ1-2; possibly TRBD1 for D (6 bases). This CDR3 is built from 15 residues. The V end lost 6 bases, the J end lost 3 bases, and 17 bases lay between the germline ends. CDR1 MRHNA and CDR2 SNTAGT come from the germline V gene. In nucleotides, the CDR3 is TGTGCCAGCAGCCCCGGCCCCGACAGGCACTATGGCTACACCTTC. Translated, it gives CASSPGPDRHYGYTF.

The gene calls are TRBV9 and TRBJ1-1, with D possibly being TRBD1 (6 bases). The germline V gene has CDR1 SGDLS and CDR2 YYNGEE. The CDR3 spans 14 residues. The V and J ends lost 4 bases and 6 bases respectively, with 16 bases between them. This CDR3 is CASSFRTEGAEAFF. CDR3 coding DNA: TGTGCCAGCAGCTTCAGGACAGAGGGGGCTGAAGCTTTCTTT.

CDR3 DNA sequence: TGTGCCAGCAGCTCTATCGGGGCCTACGAGCAGTACTTC. Translated, it gives CASSSIGAYEQYF. The chain couples TRBV5-4 to TRBJ2-7, with D possibly being TRBD2 (5 bases). CDR3 size: 13 residues. Trimming pared 3 bases from V and 2 bases from J, leaving 9 bases between. Germline CDR1 SGHNT, CDR2 YYREEE (reference sequence).

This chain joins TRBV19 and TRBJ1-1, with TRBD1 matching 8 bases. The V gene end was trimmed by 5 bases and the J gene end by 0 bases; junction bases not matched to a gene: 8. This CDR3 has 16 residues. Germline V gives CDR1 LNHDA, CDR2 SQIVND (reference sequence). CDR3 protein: CASSERTGYMNTEAFF. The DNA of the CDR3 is TGTGCCAGTAGTGAACGGACAGGGTACATGAACACTGAAGCTTTCTTT.

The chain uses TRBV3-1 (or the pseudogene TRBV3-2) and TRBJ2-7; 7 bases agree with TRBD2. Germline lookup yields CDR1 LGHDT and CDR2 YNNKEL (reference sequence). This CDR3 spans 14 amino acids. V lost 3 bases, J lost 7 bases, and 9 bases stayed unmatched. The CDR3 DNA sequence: TGTGCCAGCAGCCACTTCCCTAGGGGAGGGGAGCAGTACTTC. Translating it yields CASSHFPRGGEQYF.

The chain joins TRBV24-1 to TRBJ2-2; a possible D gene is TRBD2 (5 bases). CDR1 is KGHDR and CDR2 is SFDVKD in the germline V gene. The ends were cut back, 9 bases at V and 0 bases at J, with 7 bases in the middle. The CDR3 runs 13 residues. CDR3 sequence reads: CATRGSNTGELFF. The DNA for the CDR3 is TGTGCCACCCGGGGTTCGAACACCGGGGAGCTGTTTTTT.

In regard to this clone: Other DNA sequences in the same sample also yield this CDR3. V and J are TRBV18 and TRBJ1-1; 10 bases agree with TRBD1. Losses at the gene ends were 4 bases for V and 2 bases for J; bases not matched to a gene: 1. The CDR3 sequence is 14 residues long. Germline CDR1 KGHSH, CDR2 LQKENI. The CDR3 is CASSRDRGNTEAFF. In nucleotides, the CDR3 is TGTGCCAGCTCACGGGACAGGGGAAACACTGAAGCTTTCTTT.

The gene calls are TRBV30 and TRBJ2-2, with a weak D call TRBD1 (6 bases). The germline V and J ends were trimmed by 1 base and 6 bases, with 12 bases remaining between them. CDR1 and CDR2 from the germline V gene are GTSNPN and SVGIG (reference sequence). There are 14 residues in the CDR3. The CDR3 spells CAWSDLQGAGELFF. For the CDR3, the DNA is TGTGCCTGGAGTGATCTACAGGGAGCCGGGGAGCTGTTTTTT.

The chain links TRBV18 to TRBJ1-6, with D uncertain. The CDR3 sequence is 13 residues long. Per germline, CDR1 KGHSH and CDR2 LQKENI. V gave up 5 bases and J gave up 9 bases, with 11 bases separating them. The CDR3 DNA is TGTGCCAGCTCAACAGAGGGTAGTTCACCCCTCCACTTT. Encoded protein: CASSTEGSSPLHF.

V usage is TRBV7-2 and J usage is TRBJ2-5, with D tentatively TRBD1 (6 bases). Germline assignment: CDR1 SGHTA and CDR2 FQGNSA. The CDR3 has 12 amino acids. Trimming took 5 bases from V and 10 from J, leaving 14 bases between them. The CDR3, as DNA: TGTGCCAGCAGCGAAAATAGGGGGATCCAGTACTTC. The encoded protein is CASSENRGIQYF.

CDR3 nucleotide sequence: TGTGCCAGCACCATGACAGGGGATTTGAGGGGCTACACCTTC. This gives the protein CASTMTGDLRGYTF. The gene calls are TRBV28 and TRBJ1-2, with 8 positions matching TRBD1. Trimming cost V 7 bases and J 8 bases; bases outside gene matches: 12. Germline values: CDR1 MDHEN, CDR2 SYDVKM. There are 14 residues in the CDR3.

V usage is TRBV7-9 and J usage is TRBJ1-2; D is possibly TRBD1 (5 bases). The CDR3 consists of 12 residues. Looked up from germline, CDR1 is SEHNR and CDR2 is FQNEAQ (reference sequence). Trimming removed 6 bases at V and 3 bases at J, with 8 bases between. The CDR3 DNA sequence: TGTGCCAGCAGTGGAGGGGACTATGGCTACACCTTC. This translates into CASSGGDYGYTF.

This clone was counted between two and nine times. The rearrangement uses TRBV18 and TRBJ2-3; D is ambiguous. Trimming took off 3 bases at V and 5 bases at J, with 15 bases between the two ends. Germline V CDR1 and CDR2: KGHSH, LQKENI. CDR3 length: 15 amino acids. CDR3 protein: CASSPQGRQRDTQYF. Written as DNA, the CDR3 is TGTGCCAGCTCACCCCAAGGCAGGCAGAGAGATACGCAGTATTTT.

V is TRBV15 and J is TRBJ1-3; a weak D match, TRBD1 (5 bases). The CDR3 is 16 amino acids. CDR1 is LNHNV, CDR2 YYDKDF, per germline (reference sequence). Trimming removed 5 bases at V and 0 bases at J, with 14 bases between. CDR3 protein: CATSADSGFSGNTIYF. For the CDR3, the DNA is TGTGCCACCAGCGCTGACTCAGGGTTCTCTGGAAACACCATATATTTT.

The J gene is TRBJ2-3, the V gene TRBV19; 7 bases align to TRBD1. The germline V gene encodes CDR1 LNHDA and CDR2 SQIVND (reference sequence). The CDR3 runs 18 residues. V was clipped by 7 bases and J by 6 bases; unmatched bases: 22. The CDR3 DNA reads TGTGCCAGTACCCCGGGACAGCCTTTCGACTCCCAGGCGGATACGCAGTATTTT. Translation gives CASTPGQPFDSQADTQYF.

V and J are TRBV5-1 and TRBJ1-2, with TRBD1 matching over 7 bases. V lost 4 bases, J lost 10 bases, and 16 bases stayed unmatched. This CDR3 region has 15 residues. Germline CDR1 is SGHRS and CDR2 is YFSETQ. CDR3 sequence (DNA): TGCGCCAGCAGCCTACCGGGACAGCCAGGGTCCGACTACACCTTC. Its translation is CASSLPGQPGSDYTF.

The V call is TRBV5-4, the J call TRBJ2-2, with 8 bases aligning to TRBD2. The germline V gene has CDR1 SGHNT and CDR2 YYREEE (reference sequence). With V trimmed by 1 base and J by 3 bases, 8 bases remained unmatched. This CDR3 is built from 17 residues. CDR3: CASSLSGGRTYTGELFF. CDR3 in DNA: TGTGCCAGCAGCTTGTCCGGCGGGAGGACCTACACCGGGGAGCTGTTTTTT.

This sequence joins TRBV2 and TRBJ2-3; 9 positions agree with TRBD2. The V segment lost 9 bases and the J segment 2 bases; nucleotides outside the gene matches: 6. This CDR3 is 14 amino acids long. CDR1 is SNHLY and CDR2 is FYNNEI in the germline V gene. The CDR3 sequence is CASAPGLATDTQYF. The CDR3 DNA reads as TGTGCCAGTGCTCCGGGACTAGCCACAGATACGCAGTATTTT.

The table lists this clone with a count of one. CDR3 nucleotide sequence: TGTGCCAGTAAAACCGGGGGGGGTTCGAACAATGAGCAGTTCTTC. Translation gives CASKTGGGSNNEQFF. This chain uses TRBV19 with TRBJ2-1; 8 nucleotides line up with TRBD2. Germline values: CDR1 LNHDA, CDR2 SQIVND (reference sequence). The V segment lost 7 bases and the J segment 5 bases; nucleotides outside the gene matches: 10. The length of the CDR3 is 15 residues.

Here the CDR3 reads CASSLVGDRLNEQFF. The CDR3 region has the DNA TGTGCCAGCAGCTTAGTGGGGGACAGACTAAATGAGCAGTTCTTC. V gene TRBV7-2 combines with J gene TRBJ2-1; 7 bases fit TRBD1. After removal of 1 base from V and 7 bases from J, the junction contained 7 bases not matched to a gene. The CDR3 extends over 15 amino acids. Looked up from germline, CDR1 is SGHTA and CDR2 is FQGNSA.

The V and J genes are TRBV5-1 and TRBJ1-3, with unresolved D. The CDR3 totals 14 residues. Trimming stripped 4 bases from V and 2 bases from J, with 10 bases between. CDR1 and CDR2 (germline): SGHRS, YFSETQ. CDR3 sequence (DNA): TGCGCCAGCAGCCCGGGAAACCCTGGAAACACCATATATTTT. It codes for CASSPGNPGNTIYF.

The CDR3 region has the DNA TGTGCCAGCAGCTTTCAGAGGTTGTATGGCTACACCTTC. It is translated as CASSFQRLYGYTF. The chain carries TRBV5-6 and TRBJ1-2; D not resolved. The CDR3 has 13 amino acids. V shed 2 bases and J shed 5 bases, with 10 bases lying between them. CDR1 SGHDT and CDR2 YYEEEE come from the germline V gene. Full variable domain (missing parts from reference TRBV5-6 and TRBJ1-2): DAGVTQSPTHLIKTRGQQVTLRCSPKSGHDTVSWYQQALGQGPQFIFQYYEEEERQRGNFPDRFSGHQFPNYSSELNVNALLLGDSALYLCASSFQRLYGYTFGSGTRLTVV.

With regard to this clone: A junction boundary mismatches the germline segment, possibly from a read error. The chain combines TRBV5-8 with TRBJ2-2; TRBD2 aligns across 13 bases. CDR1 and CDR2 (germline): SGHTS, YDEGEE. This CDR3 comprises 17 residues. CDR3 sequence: CASSLGGLAGNTGELFF. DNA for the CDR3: TGTGCCAGCAGCTTGGGGGGACTAGCGGGAAACACCGGAGAGCTGTTTTTT.

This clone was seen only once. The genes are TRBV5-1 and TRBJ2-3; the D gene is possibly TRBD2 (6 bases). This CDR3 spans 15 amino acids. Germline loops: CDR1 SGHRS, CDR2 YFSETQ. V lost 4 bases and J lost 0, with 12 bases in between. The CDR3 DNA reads TGCGCCAGCAGCCCCCCGGGACTTAGCACAGATACGCAGTATTTT. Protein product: CASSPPGLSTDTQYF.

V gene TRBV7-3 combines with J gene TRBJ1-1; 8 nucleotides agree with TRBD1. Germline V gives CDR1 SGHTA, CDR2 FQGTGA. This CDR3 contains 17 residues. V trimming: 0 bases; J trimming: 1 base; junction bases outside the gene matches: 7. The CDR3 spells CASSLTGQGARNTEAFF. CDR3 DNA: TGTGCCAGCAGCTTAACGGGGCAGGGGGCGAGGAACACTGAAGCTTTCTTT. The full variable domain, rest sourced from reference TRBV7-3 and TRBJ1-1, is GAGVSQTPSNKVTEKGKYVELRCDPISGHTALYWYRQSLGQGPEFLIYFQGTGAADDSGLPNDRFFAVRPEGSVSTLKIQRTERGDSAVYLCASSLTGQGARNTEAFFGQGTRLTVV.